The present T cell receptor beta chain was sequenced within a study of PD-L1 blockade in urothelial cancer. Across the whole study: About nine tenths of the roughly 30 patients were men with bladder-origin urothelial cancer. Blood was analyzed 3 weeks (second dose) and 6 weeks after treatment start.

Time point given: peripheral blood 6 weeks after treatment start. Germline V gene data show CDR1 as SGHTA and CDR2 as FQGTGA. The CDR3 consists of 13 residues. Trimming removed 4 bases from V and 3 bases from J, with 7 bases in between. The study's findings and limits: Clones that were tumor-associated expanded more in the blood of durable-benefit patients at 3 weeks.

Only in-frame clones appear in the TCRdb table, and some are missing; sequencing was by immunoSEQ multiplex PCR. The sample records 100,000 to 150,000 clones, around 86% being singletons. With regard to this clone: Its antigen is currently unknown.

The chain recombines TRBV7-3 with TRBJ2-1; weak D call: TRBD2 (6 bases). The material was PBMCs, obtained around atezolizumab (anti-PD-L1) treatment. This receptor was taken from a man aged 50 or older with urothelial cancer. Here the CDR3 DNA reads TGTGCCAGCAGCTCCGGGAGCTACAATGAGCAGTTCTTC. It codes for CASSSGSYNEQFF. The full variable domain, rest sourced from reference TRBV7-3 and TRBJ2-1, is GAGVSQTPSNKVTEKGKYVELRCDPISGHTALYWYRQSLGQGPEFLIYFQGTGAADDSGLPNDRFFAVRPEGSVSTLKIQRTERGDSAVYLCASSSGSYNEQFFGPGTRLTVL.